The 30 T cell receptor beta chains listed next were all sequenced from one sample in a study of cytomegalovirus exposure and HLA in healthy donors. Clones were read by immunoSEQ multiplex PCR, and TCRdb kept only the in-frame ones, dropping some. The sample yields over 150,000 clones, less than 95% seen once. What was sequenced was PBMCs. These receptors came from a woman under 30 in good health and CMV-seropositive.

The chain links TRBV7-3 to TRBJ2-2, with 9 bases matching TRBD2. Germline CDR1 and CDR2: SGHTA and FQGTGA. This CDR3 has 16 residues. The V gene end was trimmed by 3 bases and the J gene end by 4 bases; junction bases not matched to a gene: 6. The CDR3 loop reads CASSLIAGAPTGELFF. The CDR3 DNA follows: TGTGCCAGCAGCTTGATAGCGGGAGCTCCCACCGGGGAGCTGTTTTTT. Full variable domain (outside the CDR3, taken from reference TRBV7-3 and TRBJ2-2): GAGVSQTPSNKVTEKGKYVELRCDPISGHTALYWYRQSLGQGPEFLIYFQGTGAADDSGLPNDRFFAVRPEGSVSTLKIQRTERGDSAVYLCASSLIAGAPTGELFFGEGSRLTVL.

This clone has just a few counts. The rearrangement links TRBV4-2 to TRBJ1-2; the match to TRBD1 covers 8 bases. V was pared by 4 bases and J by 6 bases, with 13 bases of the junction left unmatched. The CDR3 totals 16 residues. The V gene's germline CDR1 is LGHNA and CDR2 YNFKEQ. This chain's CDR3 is CASSPWTGRGVNGYTF. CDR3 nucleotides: TGTGCCAGCAGCCCTTGGACAGGGAGGGGCGTGAATGGCTACACCTTC.

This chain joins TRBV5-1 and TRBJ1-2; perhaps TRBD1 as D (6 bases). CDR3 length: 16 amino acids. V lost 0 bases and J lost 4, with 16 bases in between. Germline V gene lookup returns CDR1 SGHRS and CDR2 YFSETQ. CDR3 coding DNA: TGCGCCAGCAGCTTGGGGCCTCTTGGACAGAGCTATGGCTACACCTTC. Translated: CASSLGPLGQSYGYTF.

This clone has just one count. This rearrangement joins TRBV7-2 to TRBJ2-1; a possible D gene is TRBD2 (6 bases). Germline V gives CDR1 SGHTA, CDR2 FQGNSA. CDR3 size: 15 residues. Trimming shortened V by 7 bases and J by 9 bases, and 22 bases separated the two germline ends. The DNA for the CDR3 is TGTGCCAGCACCCCTTTACCGGGAGCCCCGGGTGAGCAGTTCTTC. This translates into CASTPLPGAPGEQFF.

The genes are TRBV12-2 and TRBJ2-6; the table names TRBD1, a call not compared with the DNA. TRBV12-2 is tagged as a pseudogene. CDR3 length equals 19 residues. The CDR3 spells CASRSQDRANPPWANVLTF. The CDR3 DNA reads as TGTGCAAGTCGCTCACAGGACAGGGCTAACCCCCCCTGGGCCAACGTCCTGACTTTC.

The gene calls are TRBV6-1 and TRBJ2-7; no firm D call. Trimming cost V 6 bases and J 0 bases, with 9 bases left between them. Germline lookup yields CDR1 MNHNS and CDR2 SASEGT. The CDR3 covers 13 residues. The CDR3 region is CASRYDSSYEQYF. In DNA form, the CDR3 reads TGTGCCAGCAGATACGATAGCTCCTACGAGCAGTACTTC.

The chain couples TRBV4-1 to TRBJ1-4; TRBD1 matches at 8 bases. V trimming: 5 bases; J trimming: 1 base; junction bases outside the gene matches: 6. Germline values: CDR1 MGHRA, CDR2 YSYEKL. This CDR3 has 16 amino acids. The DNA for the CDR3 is TGCGCCAGCAGCAGGGGAACAGGGGGAACTAATGAAAAACTGTTTTTT. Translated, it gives CASSRGTGGTNEKLFF.

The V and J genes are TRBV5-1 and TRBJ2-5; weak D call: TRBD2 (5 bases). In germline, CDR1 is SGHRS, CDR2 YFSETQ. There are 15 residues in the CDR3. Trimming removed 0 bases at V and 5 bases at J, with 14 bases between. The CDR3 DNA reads TGCGCCAGCAGCTTGGAAAAGCGGAAAGGGGAGACCCAGTACTTC. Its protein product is CASSLEKRKGETQYF.

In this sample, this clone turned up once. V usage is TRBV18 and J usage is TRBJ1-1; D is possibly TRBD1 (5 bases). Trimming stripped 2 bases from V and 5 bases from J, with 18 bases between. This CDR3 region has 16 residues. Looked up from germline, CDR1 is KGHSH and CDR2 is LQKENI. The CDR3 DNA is TGTGCCAGCTCACCAATATTCAATCCCGGGGGGACTGAAGCTTTCTTT. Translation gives CASSPIFNPGGTEAFF. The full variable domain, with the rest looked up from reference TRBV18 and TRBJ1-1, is NAGVMQNPRHLVRRRGQEARLRCSPMKGHSHVYWYRQLPEEGLKFMVYLQKENIIDESGMPKERFSAEFPKEGPSILRIQQVVRGDSAAYFCASSPIFNPGGTEAFFGQGTRLTVV.

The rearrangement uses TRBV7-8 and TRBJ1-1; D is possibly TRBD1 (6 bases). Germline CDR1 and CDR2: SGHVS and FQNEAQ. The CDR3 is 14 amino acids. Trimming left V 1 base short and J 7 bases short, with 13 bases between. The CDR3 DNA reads TGTGCCAGCAGCTTAGGGGCAGGGGTGGATGAAGCTTTCTTT. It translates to CASSLGAGVDEAFF.

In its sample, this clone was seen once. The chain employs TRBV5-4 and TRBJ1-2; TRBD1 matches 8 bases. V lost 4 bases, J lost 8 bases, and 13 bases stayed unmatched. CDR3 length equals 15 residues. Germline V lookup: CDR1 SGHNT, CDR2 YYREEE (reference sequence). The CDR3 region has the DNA TGTGCCAGCAGCCCAGGACAGGGACCCACGGAGGGCTACACCTTC. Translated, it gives CASSPGQGPTEGYTF.

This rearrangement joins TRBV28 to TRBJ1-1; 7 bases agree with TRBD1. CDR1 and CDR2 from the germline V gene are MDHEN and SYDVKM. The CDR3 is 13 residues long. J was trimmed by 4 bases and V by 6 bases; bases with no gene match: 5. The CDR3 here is CASRRQGPTEAFF. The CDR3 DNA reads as TGTGCCAGCAGGCGACAGGGCCCCACTGAAGCTTTCTTT.

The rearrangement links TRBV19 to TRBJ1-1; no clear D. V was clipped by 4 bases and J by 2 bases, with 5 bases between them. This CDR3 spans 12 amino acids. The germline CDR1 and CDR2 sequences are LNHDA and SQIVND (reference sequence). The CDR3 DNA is TGTGCCAGTAGTACCCTAAACACTGAAGCTTTCTTT. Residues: CASSTLNTEAFF. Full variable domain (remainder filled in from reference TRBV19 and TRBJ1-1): DGGITQSPKYLFRKEGQNVTLSCEQNLNHDAMYWYRQDPGQGLRLIYYSQIVNDFQKGDIAEGYSVSREKKESFPLTVTSAQKNPTAFYLCASSTLNTEAFFGQGTRLTVV.

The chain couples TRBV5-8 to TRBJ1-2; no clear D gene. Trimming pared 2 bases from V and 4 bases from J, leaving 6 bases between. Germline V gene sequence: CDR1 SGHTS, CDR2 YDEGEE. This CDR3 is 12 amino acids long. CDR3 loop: CASSFSTYGYTF. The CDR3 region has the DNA TGTGCCAGCAGCTTTTCTACCTATGGCTACACCTTC.

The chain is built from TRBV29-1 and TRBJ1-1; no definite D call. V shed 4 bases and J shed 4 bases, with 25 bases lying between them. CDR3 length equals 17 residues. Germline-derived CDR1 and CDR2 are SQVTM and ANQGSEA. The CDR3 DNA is TGCAGCGTTGTGGGGTGGACTGGCGGTCGAGCCTCCACTGAAGCTTTCTTT. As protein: CSVVGWTGGRASTEAFF.

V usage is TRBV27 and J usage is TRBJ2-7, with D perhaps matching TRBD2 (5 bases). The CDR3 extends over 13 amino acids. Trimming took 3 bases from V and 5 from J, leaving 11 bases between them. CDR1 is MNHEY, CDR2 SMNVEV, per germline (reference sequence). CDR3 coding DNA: TGTGCCAGCAGTTTCGCGGGTCCCAACGAGCAGTACTTC. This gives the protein CASSFAGPNEQYF.

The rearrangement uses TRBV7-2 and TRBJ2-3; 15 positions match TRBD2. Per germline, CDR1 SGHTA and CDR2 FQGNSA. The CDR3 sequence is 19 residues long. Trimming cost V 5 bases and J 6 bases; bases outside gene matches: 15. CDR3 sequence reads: CASSPKKAGLAGGPDTQYF. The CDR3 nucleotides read TGTGCCAGCAGCCCCAAGAAGGCGGGACTAGCGGGGGGACCGGATACGCAGTATTTT. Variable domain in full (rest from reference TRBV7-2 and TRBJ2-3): GAGVSQSPSNKVTEKGKDVELRCDPISGHTALYWYRQSLGQGLEFLIYFQGNSAPDKSGLPSDRFSAERTGGSVSTLTIQRTQQEDSAVYLCASSPKKAGLAGGPDTQYFGPGTRLTVL.

This CDR3 is CASSQQGAGMNTEAFF. The CDR3 DNA is TGTGCCAGTAGTCAACAGGGAGCCGGCATGAACACTGAAGCTTTCTTT. The rearrangement joins TRBV19 to TRBJ1-1; D is possibly TRBD1 (6 bases). The V and J ends lost 5 bases and 0 bases respectively, with 16 bases between them. The CDR3 runs 16 residues. In germline, CDR1 is LNHDA, CDR2 SQIVND (reference sequence).

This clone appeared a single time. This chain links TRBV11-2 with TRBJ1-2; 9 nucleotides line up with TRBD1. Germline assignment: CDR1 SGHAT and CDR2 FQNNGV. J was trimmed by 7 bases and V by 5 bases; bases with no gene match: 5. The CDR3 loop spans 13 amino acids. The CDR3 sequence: CASSPGQGLGYTF. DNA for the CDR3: TGTGCCAGCAGCCCAGGACAGGGGCTTGGCTACACCTTC.

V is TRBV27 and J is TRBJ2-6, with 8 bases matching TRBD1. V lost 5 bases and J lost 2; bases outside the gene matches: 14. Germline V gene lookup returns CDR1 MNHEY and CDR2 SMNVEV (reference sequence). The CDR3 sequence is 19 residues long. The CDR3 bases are TGTGCCAGCAGTATAAGGACAGGGAGCTTAGATGCTGGGGCCAACGTCCTGACTTTC. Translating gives CASSIRTGSLDAGANVLTF.

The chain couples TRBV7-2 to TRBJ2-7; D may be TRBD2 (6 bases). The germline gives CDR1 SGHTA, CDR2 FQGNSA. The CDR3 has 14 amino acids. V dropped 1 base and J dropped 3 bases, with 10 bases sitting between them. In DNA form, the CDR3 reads TGTGCCAGCAGCTTAGGCGGTAGCGGCTACGAGCAGTACTTC. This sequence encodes CASSLGGSGYEQYF. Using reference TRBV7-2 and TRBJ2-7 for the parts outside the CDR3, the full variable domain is GAGVSQSPSNKVTEKGKDVELRCDPISGHTALYWYRQSLGQGLEFLIYFQGNSAPDKSGLPSDRFSAERTGGSVSTLTIQRTQQEDSAVYLCASSLGGSGYEQYFGPGTRLTVT.

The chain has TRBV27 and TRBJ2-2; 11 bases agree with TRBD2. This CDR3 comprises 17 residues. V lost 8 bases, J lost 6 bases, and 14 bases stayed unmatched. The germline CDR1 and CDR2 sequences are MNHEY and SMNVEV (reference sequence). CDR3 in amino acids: CASLNSGGAYLSGELFF. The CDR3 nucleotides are TGTGCCAGCCTAAATAGCGGGGGGGCTTACCTTTCCGGGGAGCTGTTTTTT.

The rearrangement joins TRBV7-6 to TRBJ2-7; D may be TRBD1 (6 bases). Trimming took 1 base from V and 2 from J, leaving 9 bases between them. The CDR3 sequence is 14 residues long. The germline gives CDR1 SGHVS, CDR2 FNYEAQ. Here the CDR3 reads CASSLERGTYEQYF. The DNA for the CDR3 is TGTGCCAGCAGCTTAGAGAGGGGGACCTACGAGCAGTACTTC.

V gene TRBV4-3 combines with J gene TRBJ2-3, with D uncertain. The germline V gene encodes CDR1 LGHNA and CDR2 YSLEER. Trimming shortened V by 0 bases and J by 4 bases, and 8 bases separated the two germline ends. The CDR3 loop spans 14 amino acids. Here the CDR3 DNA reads TGCGCCAGCAGCCAAGATCTAGGCTCAGATACGCAGTATTTT. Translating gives CASSQDLGSDTQYF.

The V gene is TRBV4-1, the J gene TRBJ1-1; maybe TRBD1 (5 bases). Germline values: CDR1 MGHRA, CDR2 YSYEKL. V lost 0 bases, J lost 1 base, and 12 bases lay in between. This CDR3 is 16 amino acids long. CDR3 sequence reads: CASSQDRGGWNTEAFF. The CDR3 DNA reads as TGCGCCAGCAGCCAAGATCGGGGGGGGTGGAACACTGAAGCTTTCTTT.

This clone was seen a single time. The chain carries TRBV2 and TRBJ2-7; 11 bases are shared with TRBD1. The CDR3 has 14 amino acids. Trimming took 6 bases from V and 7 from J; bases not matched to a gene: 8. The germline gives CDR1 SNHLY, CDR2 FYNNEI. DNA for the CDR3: TGTGCCAGCAGCTCCGGACAGGGGGCGCGGGAGCAGTACTTC. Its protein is CASSSGQGAREQYF.

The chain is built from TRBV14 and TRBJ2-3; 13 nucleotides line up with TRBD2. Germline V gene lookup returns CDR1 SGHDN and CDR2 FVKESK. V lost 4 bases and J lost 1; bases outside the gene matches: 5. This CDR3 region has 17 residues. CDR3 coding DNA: TGTGCCAGCAGCCGGACTAGCGGGAGTTGGGGCACAGATACGCAGTATTTT. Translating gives CASSRTSGSWGTDTQYF.

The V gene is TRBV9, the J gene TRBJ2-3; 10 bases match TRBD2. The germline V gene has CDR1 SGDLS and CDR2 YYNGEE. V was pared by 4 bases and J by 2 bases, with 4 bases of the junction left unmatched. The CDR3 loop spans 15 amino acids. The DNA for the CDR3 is TGTGCCAGCAGCTTAAGCGGGAGGGTCACAGATACGCAGTATTTT. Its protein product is CASSLSGRVTDTQYF.

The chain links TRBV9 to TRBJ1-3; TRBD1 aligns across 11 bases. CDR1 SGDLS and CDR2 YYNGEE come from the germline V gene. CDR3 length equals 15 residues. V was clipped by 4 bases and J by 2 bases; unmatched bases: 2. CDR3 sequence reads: CASSPGQGAGNTIYF. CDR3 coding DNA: TGTGCCAGCAGCCCGGGACAGGGGGCTGGAAACACCATATATTTT.

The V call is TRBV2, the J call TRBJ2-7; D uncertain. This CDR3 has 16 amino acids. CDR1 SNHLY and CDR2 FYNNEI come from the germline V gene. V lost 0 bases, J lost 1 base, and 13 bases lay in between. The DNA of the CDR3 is TGTGCCAGCAGTGAAGCTAACAGCCTCCGTTCCTACGAGCAGTACTTC. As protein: CASSEANSLRSYEQYF.